The 9 T cell receptor beta chains below all came from one sample that was sequenced in a study of blood T cell repertoires in COVID-19. Sequencing was performed with immunoSEQ multiplex PCR; in TCRdb, only in-frame clones are kept and a portion is missing. This sample has about 270,000 clones; approximately 87% occur once, and the top ten carry 2% to 2.5%. The source material was peripheral blood. The receptors come from a woman aged 45-65 years with acute or convalescent COVID-19.

The V and J genes are TRBV28 and TRBJ1-5, with 9 nucleotides matching TRBD1. Trimming removed 5 bases from V and 0 bases from J; junction bases left unmatched: 14. From germline, CDR1 is MDHEN and CDR2 SYDVKM. This CDR3 region has 19 residues. CDR3 coding DNA: TGTGCCAGCAGTCCGTACAGGGGGCGAGATTTCTATAGCAATCAGCCCCAGCATTTT. Residues: CASSPYRGRDFYSNQPQHF.

The rearrangement uses TRBV20-1 and TRBJ1-1; no clear D. The CDR3 extends over 12 amino acids. Germline lookup yields CDR1 DFQATT and CDR2 SNEGSKA (reference sequence). The germline V and J ends were trimmed by 3 bases and 4 bases, with 9 bases remaining between them. DNA for the CDR3: TGCAGTGCTAGTGAGGGCTTCACTGAAGCTTTCTTT. Residues: CSASEGFTEAFF.

The chain is built from TRBV28 and TRBJ2-7; D might be TRBD2 (5 bases). V lost 3 bases and J lost 4, with 7 bases in between. In germline, CDR1 is MDHEN, CDR2 SYDVKM. This CDR3 region has 12 residues. The CDR3 coding sequence is TGTGCCAGCAGTTTGAGGGAGTACGAGCAGTACTTC. As protein: CASSLREYEQYF.

The chain has TRBV7-6 and TRBJ1-1; D is uncertain. The CDR3 spans 11 residues. V lost 5 bases and J lost 11, with 12 bases in between. The germline gives CDR1 SGHVS, CDR2 FNYEAQ. The CDR3 nucleotides are TGTGCCAGCAGCATTCCCGGCGGGGCTTTCTTT. It encodes CASSIPGGAFF.

The J gene is TRBJ1-2, the V gene TRBV7-2; 7 positions match TRBD1. Germline CDR1 and CDR2: SGHTA and FQGNSA. This CDR3 has 16 residues. V shed 0 bases, J shed 4 bases, and the junction held 8 bases outside the gene matches. The CDR3 sequence: CASSLAGTDRGYGYTF. The CDR3 bases are TGTGCCAGCAGCTTAGCGGGGACAGACCGTGGCTATGGCTACACCTTC.

This rearrangement joins TRBV10-2 to TRBJ2-1; 14 positions match TRBD2. The CDR3 loop spans 19 amino acids. V dropped 4 bases and J dropped 4; count of bases not matched to a gene: 12. Germline loops: CDR1 WSHSY, CDR2 SAAADI. DNA of the CDR3: TGCGCCAGCAGTGCGGTCGGGACTAGCGGGAGACTAGTATACAATGAGCAGTTCTTC. Its translation is CASSAVGTSGRLVYNEQFF.

This rearrangement joins TRBV7-3 to TRBJ2-1; TRBD2 might be the D (6 bases). Trimming took 5 bases from V and 4 from J, leaving 18 bases between them. CDR1 and CDR2 (germline): SGHTA, FQGTGA. CDR3 length: 16 residues. CDR3 residues: CASSPKTRSLYNEQFF. DNA for the CDR3: TGTGCCAGCAGCCCTAAGACTAGATCTCTTTACAATGAGCAGTTCTTC. Looking up the rest from reference TRBV7-3 and TRBJ2-1 gives the full variable domain: GAGVSQTPSNKVTEKGKYVELRCDPISGHTALYWYRQSLGQGPEFLIYFQGTGAADDSGLPNDRFFAVRPEGSVSTLKIQRTERGDSAVYLCASSPKTRSLYNEQFFGPGTRLTVL.

V usage is TRBV7-3 and J usage is TRBJ2-7; perhaps TRBD1 as D (5 bases). Germline V gives CDR1 SGHTA, CDR2 FQGTGA. Trimming pared 1 base from V and 5 bases from J, leaving 12 bases between. This CDR3 comprises 14 residues. The CDR3 sequence: CASSLNPQGHEQYF. The CDR3 bases are TGTGCCAGCAGCTTAAACCCCCAGGGTCACGAGCAGTACTTC.

The CDR3, as DNA: TGTGCCAGCAGTTTGTTCGGTCTCGATCCCCTTTTCTACACCTTC. Translating it yields CASSLFGLDPLFYTF. The chain joins TRBV28 to TRBJ1-2; no clear D. The CDR3 is 15 residues long. In germline, CDR1 is MDHEN, CDR2 SYDVKM. V was pared by 3 bases and J by 10 bases, with 21 bases between.